A single sample gave rise to the 19 T cell receptor beta chains below, sequenced in a study of response to subunit inactivated influenza vaccine (dated by TCRdb to between 2017 and 2018). The method behind the library was RT-PCR. The sequencer was an Illumina HiSeq 2500. The public reads were run again by TCRdb, first through fastp at Q25 and then through MiXCR, and only productive beta chains were kept. Identical CDR3 proteins give one entry, which carries the most common genes and DNA. In this sample the table shows over 800,000 distinct CDR3 sequences, less than 25% of which occur a single time. The top ten clones comprise about 10% of the sample. The sequencing here drew on PBMCs from blood, taken approximately 5 days after vaccination. The receptor source for this set is a middle-aged man who received an inactivated influenza vaccine. Donor details come from another sample of the same person, matched by shared clones.

Only a few counts were recorded for this clonotype. The chain is built from TRBV20-1 and TRBJ2-7, with D hard to call. Trimming removed 5 bases from V and 2 bases from J, with 13 bases in between. The length of the CDR3 is 13 residues. The germline V gene encodes CDR1 DFQATT and CDR2 SNEGSKA (reference sequence). The CDR3 nucleotides are TGCAGTGCTCGGTTGGGTACCCCCTACGAGCAGTACTTC. It codes for CSARLGTPYEQYF.

For the CDR3, the DNA is TGTGCCAGCAGCTTATCGGAGACGTCAAATGAAAAACTGTTTTTT. Its protein product is CASSLSETSNEKLFF. This sequence joins TRBV7-9 and TRBJ1-4; unclear D gene. Per germline, CDR1 SEHNR and CDR2 FQNEAQ (reference sequence). The V end was cut by 2 bases, the J end by 5 bases, with 12 bases between. This CDR3 spans 15 amino acids.

This clonotype was seen a few times. A read error may account for a junction end that differs from germline. V gene TRBV7-9 combines with J gene TRBJ2-1; TRBD2 agrees at 11 bases. Germline CDR1 and CDR2: SEHNR and FQNEAQ (reference sequence). The CDR3 spans 15 residues. Here the CDR3 reads CASSLVSTSGIYPHF. CDR3 sequence (DNA): TGTGCCAGCAGCTTAGTCTCGACTAGCGGGATCTACCCTCACTTC.

This clonotype came up many times. This chain uses TRBV6-1 with TRBJ2-1; tentatively, D is TRBD1 (6 bases). Germline V gives CDR1 MNHNS, CDR2 SASEGT. The CDR3 runs to 13 residues. V lost 9 bases, J lost 2 bases, and 11 bases lay in between. The CDR3, as DNA: TGTGCCAGTTCGACAGGTCCCTACAATGAGCAGTTCTTC. Its protein is CASSTGPYNEQFF.

This clonotype was seen more than once but under ten times. V is TRBV12-3 or TRBV12-4 and J is TRBJ1-1; a possible D gene is TRBD1 (6 bases). Trimming shortened V by 10 bases and J by 7 bases, and 13 bases separated the two germline ends. There are 11 residues in the CDR3. The CDR3 loop reads CAIQGRNEAFF. For the CDR3, the DNA is TGTGCCATCCAGGGGCGCAATGAAGCTTTCTTT.

This clonotype has at least ten counts. The V call is TRBV25-1, the J call TRBJ1-5; D not certain. V was clipped by 5 bases and J by 2 bases, with 22 bases between them. The CDR3 has 18 residues. Germline V lookup: CDR1 MGHDK, CDR2 SYGVNS. In nucleotides, the CDR3 is TGTGCCAGCAGTACTTCCCCGGCTCGAGGAAGGGGCAATCAGCCCCAGCATTTT. Residues: CASSTSPARGRGNQPQHF.

This rearrangement joins TRBV20-1 to TRBJ1-6; no firm D call. Between the trimmed V and J ends, which lost 1 base and 10 bases, there was a span of 11 bases. This CDR3 comprises 13 residues. Germline values: CDR1 DFQATT, CDR2 SNEGSKA (reference sequence). In DNA, the CDR3 is TGCAGTGCTAGAGTCGCCGAGGGATCACCCCTCCACTTT. It codes for CSARVAEGSPLHF.

This clonotype has more than one count but fewer than ten. V is TRBV6-2 or TRBV6-3 and J is TRBJ2-7; 7 positions match TRBD2. Germline values: CDR1 MNHEY, CDR2 SVGEGT. The CDR3 is 16 amino acids. V gave up 4 bases and J gave up 1 base; unmatched junction bases: 10. CDR3: CASSSYRDYQSYEQYF. The CDR3 DNA is TGTGCCAGCAGTTCTTACCGGGACTACCAATCCTACGAGCAGTACTTC.

This clonotype occurred a few times. The chain couples TRBV5-1 to TRBJ2-5; D is uncertain. This CDR3 contains 14 residues. Per the germline V gene, CDR1 is SGHRS and CDR2 is YFSETQ. V was shortened by 1 base and J by 1 base, with 8 bases between the two germline ends. CDR3 sequence reads: CASSLSAFQETQYF. DNA for the CDR3: TGCGCCAGCAGCTTGTCGGCATTCCAAGAGACCCAGTACTTC.

The J gene is TRBJ2-5, the V gene TRBV3-1, with a tentative D call TRBD2 (5 bases). V was pared by 3 bases and J by 3 bases, with 8 bases between. The CDR3 is 13 amino acids. In germline, CDR1 is LGHDT, CDR2 YNNKEL (reference sequence). This CDR3 reads CASSQWGEETQYF. The CDR3 coding sequence is TGTGCCAGCAGCCAGTGGGGAGAAGAGACCCAGTACTTC.

The chain combines TRBV12-3 or TRBV12-4 with TRBJ1-5; D remains ambiguous. This CDR3 contains 13 residues. The V end was cut by 2 bases, the J end by 5 bases, with 7 bases between. DNA for the CDR3: TGTGCCAGCAGTTTACAAGACTATCAGCCCCAGCATTTT. Protein: CASSLQDYQPQHF.

The chain recombines TRBV10-3 with TRBJ2-7; TRBD2 might be the D (6 bases). The CDR3 covers 16 residues. Germline loops: CDR1 ENHRY, CDR2 SYGVKD. The V and J ends lost 3 bases and 3 bases respectively, with 18 bases between them. The CDR3 is CAISDRPRETHYEQYF. The CDR3 coding sequence is TGTGCCATCAGTGACCGGCCCCGGGAGACCCACTACGAGCAGTACTTC.

This clonotype was observed a few times. V and J are TRBV7-9 and TRBJ1-2; no clear D. Trimming pared 1 base from V and 10 bases from J, leaving 10 bases between. The CDR3 has 12 residues. CDR1 is SEHNR, CDR2 FQNEAQ, per germline (reference sequence). The CDR3 sequence is CASSLGAGSYTF. CDR3 DNA sequence: TGTGCCAGCAGCTTAGGTGCGGGATCCTACACCTTC.

The CDR3 is CASSQEVYQLWGGNQPQHF. DNA of the CDR3: TGCGCCAGCAGCCAAGAGGTCTATCAGCTTTGGGGAGGCAATCAGCCCCAGCATTTT. The chain uses TRBV4-3 and TRBJ1-5; unclear D gene. The CDR3 runs to 19 residues. Trimming removed 0 bases from V and 2 bases from J, with 20 bases in between. In germline, CDR1 is LGHNA, CDR2 YSLEER.

The sample holds a few counts of this clonotype. CDR3 coding DNA: TGTGCCAGCAGCCGTACAGGGGGTAATGAAAAACTGTTTTTT. As protein: CASSRTGGNEKLFF. The genes are TRBV12-3 or TRBV12-4 and TRBJ1-4, with TRBD1 matching over 8 bases. The CDR3 totals 14 residues. Unmatched junction bases numbered 4, after V lost 6 bases and J lost 4 bases.

This clonotype occurred a few times. The rearrangement uses TRBV2 and TRBJ1-1; D is uncertain. The germline V and J ends were trimmed by 7 bases and 0 bases, with 18 bases remaining between them. Germline CDR1 reads SNHLY; CDR2 reads FYNNEI. This CDR3 has 16 residues. The CDR3 region is CASILSSGSMNTEAFF. The CDR3 coding sequence is TGTGCCAGCATTTTGAGTTCCGGTTCTATGAACACTGAAGCTTTCTTT.

This clonotype was counted a few times. V and J are TRBV29-1 and TRBJ1-1; TRBD1 matches at 9 bases. V trimming: 7 bases; J trimming: 3 bases; junction bases outside the gene matches: 6. The CDR3 totals 13 residues. Germline values: CDR1 SQVTM, CDR2 ANQGSEA. The CDR3 spells CSAQGAGDTEAFF. CDR3 in DNA: TGCAGCGCACAGGGGGCTGGGGACACTGAAGCTTTCTTT. The variable domain in full, completed from reference TRBV29-1 and TRBJ1-1, reads SAVISQKPSRDICQRGTSLTIQCQVDSQVTMMFWYRQQPGQSLTLIATANQGSEATYESGFVIDKFPISRPNLTFSTLTVSNMSPEDSSIYLCSAQGAGDTEAFFGQGTRLTVV.

This clonotype has a count of ten or more. This chain links TRBV12-3 or TRBV12-4 with TRBJ2-2; D gene ambiguous. V was pared by 5 bases and J by 7 bases, with 8 bases between. This CDR3 has 12 amino acids. The CDR3 is CASSVSFGELFF. The CDR3 DNA is TGTGCCAGCAGTGTTAGTTTCGGGGAGCTGTTTTTT.

The table lists this clonotype with a few counts. The CDR3 DNA sequence: TGTGCCAGCAGCTTACAACAGTTCTATGGCTACACCTTC. Protein: CASSLQQFYGYTF. The genes are TRBV7-9 and TRBJ1-2, with D uncertain. The CDR3 has 13 amino acids. V was shortened by 2 bases and J by 4 bases, with 8 bases between the two germline ends. Germline CDR1 and CDR2: SEHNR and FQNEAQ (reference sequence).